The 21 T cell receptor beta chains listed next were all sequenced from one sample in a study of response to subunit inactivated influenza vaccine. TCRdb processed the RT-PCR reads anew with MiXCR; each CDR3 protein has one entry. The data contain roughly 630,000 distinct CDR3 sequences, 12% to 15% of them seen just once; the ten biggest clones take up approximately 7.6%. Sequences were derived from PBMCs from blood, sampled approximately 15 days before vaccination. All receptors come from a man aged 45-65 years who received an inactivated influenza vaccine.

The chain recombines TRBV4-2 with TRBJ2-4; 7 bases map to TRBD1. Per germline, CDR1 LGHNA and CDR2 YNFKEQ. With V trimmed by 0 bases and J by 7 bases, 6 bases remained unmatched. This CDR3 is 15 amino acids long. CDR3 sequence (DNA): TGTGCCAGCAGCCAAGATTTGACAGGGATGAACATTCAGTACTTC. Its translation is CASSQDLTGMNIQYF.

This clonotype was detected ten times or more. The chain joins TRBV12-3 or TRBV12-4 to TRBJ2-2, with D hard to call. V lost 8 bases and J lost 5, with 12 bases in between. This CDR3 comprises 13 residues. The CDR3 loop reads CASGRVTTGELFF. The CDR3 DNA reads as TGTGCCAGCGGCCGTGTGACAACCGGGGAGCTGTTTTTT.

The chain carries TRBV5-6 and TRBJ2-5; TRBD1 matches at 7 bases. Germline V gives CDR1 SGHDT, CDR2 YYEEEE. This CDR3 is built from 14 residues. Trimming at V came to 4 bases and at J to 2 bases, leaving 5 bases not matched to a gene. The CDR3 loop reads CASSTTGEQETQYF. CDR3 nucleotide sequence: TGTGCCAGCAGCACTACAGGGGAGCAAGAGACCCAGTACTTC. Supplemented by reference TRBV5-6 and TRBJ2-5, the full variable domain reads DAGVTQSPTHLIKTRGQQVTLRCSPKSGHDTVSWYQQALGQGPQFIFQYYEEEERQRGNFPDRFSGHQFPNYSSELNVNALLLGDSALYLCASSTTGEQETQYFGPGTRLLVL.

The sample holds one count of this clonotype. One end of the junction fails to match germline, which may point to a read error. V and J are TRBV5-1 and TRBJ2-7; 10 bases match TRBD1. This CDR3 region has 15 residues. The V gene's germline CDR1 is SGHRS and CDR2 YFSETQ. CDR3 residues: CASSLETGGRYEQYF. The CDR3 DNA reads as TGCGCCAGTAGCTTGGAGACAGGGGGCAGGTACGAGCAGTACTTC.

With regard to this clonotype: One end of the junction varies from germline; a read error may be responsible. In DNA form, the CDR3 reads TGCGCCAGCGGCCAAGAACCTGGACAGGCTTACACCGGGGAGCTGTTTTTT. Residues: CASGQEPGQAYTGELFF. The chain links TRBV4-3 to TRBJ2-2; 7 positions agree with TRBD1. Germline CDR1 is LGHNA and CDR2 is YSLEER. The CDR3 is 17 amino acids.

The CDR3 DNA reads TGTGCCAGCTCACTCAGAAGGGGAGAGAGCCGCTTTTACGAGCAGTACTTC. Its protein is CASSLRRGESRFYEQYF. The chain combines TRBV6-1 with TRBJ2-7; D may be TRBD1 or TRBD2 (5 bases each). V dropped 8 bases and J dropped 4 bases, with 27 bases sitting between them. Germline lookup yields CDR1 MNHNS and CDR2 SASEGT. The CDR3 sequence is 17 residues long.

There are a few counts of this clonotype. The chain joins TRBV2 to TRBJ2-2; D is unclear. This CDR3 spans 13 amino acids. Trimming stripped 4 bases from V and 3 bases from J, with 6 bases between. Germline CDR1 and CDR2: SNHLY and FYNNEI. CDR3 region: CASSVEHTGELFF. CDR3 coding DNA: TGTGCCAGCAGTGTCGAGCACACCGGGGAGCTGTTTTTT.

Here the CDR3 reads CSAMMGGRVNEQFF. The CDR3 DNA sequence: TGCAGTGCGATGATGGGAGGTAGGGTGAATGAGCAGTTCTTC. This sequence joins TRBV20-1 and TRBJ2-1; weak D call: TRBD2 (6 bases). This CDR3 is 14 amino acids long. Germline lookup yields CDR1 DFQATT and CDR2 SNEGSKA (reference sequence). Deletions cut 6 bases from V and 7 bases from J, with 19 bases between.

This clonotype was observed a few times. The chain recombines TRBV20-1 with TRBJ2-7; the match to TRBD2 covers 11 bases. The CDR3 length is 14 residues. Germline CDR1 is DFQATT and CDR2 is SNEGSKA (reference sequence). Trimming cost V 2 bases and J 5 bases; bases outside gene matches: 5. Here the CDR3 reads CSARIAGGPNEQYF. Here the CDR3 DNA reads TGCAGTGCTAGAATAGCGGGAGGGCCTAACGAGCAGTACTTC.

The chain couples TRBV4-1 to TRBJ2-1, with 9 nucleotides matching TRBD1. The CDR3 has 19 residues. V lost 4 bases, J lost 0 bases, and 13 bases stayed unmatched. Germline V lookup: CDR1 MGHRA, CDR2 YSYEKL. Written as DNA, the CDR3 is TGCGCCAGCAGCCCCGAGGACAGGGGAAGATTGAGCTCCTACAATGAGCAGTTCTTC. Protein product: CASSPEDRGRLSSYNEQFF.

There are a few counts of this clonotype. CDR3 nucleotides: TGCGCCAGCAGCCAAAGCGGGTTGACGCAGTATTTT. This gives the protein CASSQSGLTQYF. The chain couples TRBV4-1 to TRBJ2-3, with TRBD2 as a possible D gene (6 bases). The germline CDR1 and CDR2 sequences are MGHRA and YSYEKL. V lost 2 bases, J lost 9 bases, and 9 bases lay in between. The CDR3 runs 12 residues.

This clonotype was seen a handful of times. The chain carries TRBV7-1 and TRBJ2-3; D is tentatively TRBD1 or TRBD2 (6 bases each). TRBV7-1 is annotated as an ORF whose role is uncertain. This CDR3 has 14 residues. Trimming removed 2 bases from V and 9 bases from J, with 15 bases in between. CDR3: CASSSPGGPETQYF. CDR3 in DNA: TGTGCCAGCAGCTCACCCGGGGGCCCTGAAACGCAGTATTTT.

This clonotype was picked up a small number of times. The V gene is TRBV6-2 or TRBV6-3, the J gene TRBJ2-3, with a weak D call TRBD2 (6 bases). V lost 0 bases and J 2 bases, leaving 9 bases between the germline ends. There are 15 residues in the CDR3. From germline, CDR1 is MNHEY and CDR2 SVGEGT. The CDR3 nucleotides read TGTGCCAGCAGTTACTCGGCTAGCGACACAGATACGCAGTATTTT. As protein: CASSYSASDTDTQYF.

The chain recombines TRBV6-5 with TRBJ1-1; no clear D gene. Germline CDR1 and CDR2: MNHEY and SVGAGI. The CDR3 has 16 amino acids. V was shortened by 4 bases and J by 0 bases, with 15 bases between the two germline ends. CDR3 loop: CASSSTLYQMNTEAFF. Written as DNA, the CDR3 is TGTGCCAGCAGTTCTACATTGTATCAGATGAACACTGAAGCTTTCTTT.

This rearrangement joins TRBV6-2 or TRBV6-3 to TRBJ2-2; TRBD1 matches 7 bases. Losses at the gene ends were 6 bases for V and 4 bases for J; bases not matched to a gene: 5. CDR1 and CDR2 (germline): MNHEY, SVGEGT. This CDR3 contains 14 residues. The CDR3 nucleotides are TGTGCCAGCAGACCGACAGGGTTCACCGGGGAGCTGTTTTTT. It translates to CASRPTGFTGELFF.

The sample holds many counts of this clonotype. The rearrangement joins TRBV2 to TRBJ1-1; a possible D gene is TRBD1 (6 bases). This CDR3 is 13 amino acids long. The V and J ends lost 7 bases and 1 base respectively, with 10 bases between them. Per the germline V gene, CDR1 is SNHLY and CDR2 is FYNNEI. The CDR3 DNA reads TGTGCCAGCACTATACAGGGGAACACTGAAGCTTTCTTT. Protein: CASTIQGNTEAFF.

The chain is built from TRBV30 and TRBJ1-1, with D possibly matching TRBD1 (6 bases). V dropped 1 base and J dropped 6 bases, with 15 bases sitting between them. CDR1 GTSNPN and CDR2 SVGIG come from the germline V gene (reference sequence). The CDR3 consists of 14 residues. CDR3 coding DNA: TGTGCCTGGAGTGGGAACAGGGCGGTTGCTGAAGCTTTCTTT. Its protein is CAWSGNRAVAEAFF.

This sequence joins TRBV20-1 and TRBJ2-1; 7 bases line up with TRBD1. The germline gives CDR1 DFQATT, CDR2 SNEGSKA (reference sequence). The CDR3 is made up of 15 amino acids. V gave up 4 bases and J gave up 3 bases; unmatched junction bases: 9. The DNA for the CDR3 is TGCAGTGCTATAGCTGGGACAGTTAACTACAATGAGCAGTTCTTC. Encoded protein: CSAIAGTVNYNEQFF.

V usage is TRBV5-5 and J usage is TRBJ2-1; D could derive from TRBD1 or TRBD2 (5 bases each). Trimming left V 9 bases short and J 0 bases short, with 16 bases between. Germline lookup yields CDR1 SGHKS and CDR2 YYEKEE (reference sequence). The CDR3 loop spans 15 amino acids. CDR3: CATDRDPSSYNEQFF. The CDR3 DNA reads as TGTGCCACCGACCGGGACCCTAGCTCCTACAATGAGCAGTTCTTC. Complete variable domain (other parts from reference TRBV5-5 and TRBJ2-1): DAGVTQSPTHLIKTRGQQVTLRCSPISGHKSVSWYQQVLGQGPQFIFQYYEKEERGRGNFPDRFSARQFPNYSSELNVNALLLGDSALYLCATDRDPSSYNEQFFGPGTRLTVL.

This clonotype was observed a handful of times. This chain uses TRBV7-9 with TRBJ2-1; 9 nucleotides agree with TRBD2. Germline V gene sequence: CDR1 SEHNR, CDR2 FQNEAQ (reference sequence). Unmatched junction bases numbered 8, after V lost 5 bases and J lost 3 bases. There are 16 residues in the CDR3. The DNA for the CDR3 is TGTGCCAGCAGCGACTTTAGCGGGGGTGGCTACAATGAGCAGTTCTTC. Its translation is CASSDFSGGGYNEQFF.

The chain has TRBV12-3 or TRBV12-4 and TRBJ1-1, with D hard to call. This CDR3 is built from 13 residues. With 7 bases removed from V and 0 bases from J, the gap between germline ends came to 9 bases. The CDR3, as DNA: TGTGCCAGCAATCAGGAAGTGAACACTGAAGCTTTCTTT. Translated, it gives CASNQEVNTEAFF.